Described below is a single TCR beta chain sequence and its context. The assay was immunoSEQ multiplex PCR, and TCRdb's table has in-frame clones only and misses some. The sample lists about 140,000 clones; 84% were seen once. The data originate from a study of blood T cell repertoires in COVID-19. There are 15 residues in the CDR3. Unmatched junction bases numbered 7, after V lost 4 bases and J lost 1 base. Germline V gene lookup returns CDR1 SGHRS and CDR2 YFSETQ. This clonotype originated in a woman aged 55-70 years with acute or convalescent COVID-19. The chain has TRBV5-1 and TRBJ1-1; 7 bases line up with TRBD1. Sample: peripheral blood. The CDR3 region is CASSVGGTANTEAFF. The CDR3 DNA sequence: TGCGCCAGCAGCGTGGGAGGGACAGCGAACACTGAAGCTTTCTTT.